Listed below are T cell receptor beta chains from one sample, sequenced in a study of blood T cell repertoires in COVID-19. Assay: immunoSEQ multiplex PCR; the TCRdb copy retains only in-frame clones and omits some. This sample has approximately 150,000 clones; about 85% occur once, and the top ten carry about 2.6%. Source material: peripheral blood. Receptors were obtained from a human donor with acute or convalescent COVID-19. The donor label of this sample is uncertain. The conserved cysteine and the conserved F or W are not part of the CDR3 here. Fields, in order: J gene, V gene, CDR3 protein.

>TRBJ1-2|TRBV29-1
IGLRQGGYGYT
>TRBJ2-5|TRBV5-5
ASSLQTSGGSSRETQY
>TRBJ2-3|TRBV19
ASSPTTASPFTDTQY
>TRBJ2-1|TRBV4-3
ASSQERSAGLLGEQF
>TRBJ2-3|TRBV10-3
AISVAGGSPDTQY
>TRBJ1-2|TRBV7-9
ASSRTTGTGYT
>TRBJ2-1|TRBV7-2
ASSLMPSGGGNEQF
>TRBJ1-3|TRBV5-1
ASSLFSSGPGNTIY
>TRBJ2-1|TRBV18
ASSPMGARLANEQF
>TRBJ2-1|TRBV7-9
ASSPSSSGGARNEQF
>TRBJ1-6|TRBV6-1
ASSESVGLPLH
>TRBJ2-2|TRBV2
ASRPWGQNTGELF
>TRBJ1-3|TRBV5-6
ASSLIGGSSGNTIY
>TRBJ1-2|TRBV5-6
ASSLQLQGNGYT
>TRBJ2-4|TRBV7-9
ASSKHRGFDAKNIQY
>TRBJ1-1|TRBV4-1
ASSQFVQNTEAF
>TRBJ1-1|TRBV18
ASSPRDSNTEAF
>TRBJ1-1|TRBV11-1
ASSFPGGEAF
>TRBJ2-5|TRBV11-2
ASSLGASGRRETQY
>TRBJ1-1|TRBV10-3
AISESGGRITEAF
>TRBJ1-2|TRBV6-5
ASSYNRELGNYGYT
>TRBJ1-4|TRBV4-1
ASSQGTGGDEKLF
>TRBJ2-3|TRBV4-3
ASSLGQGRADTQY
>TRBJ2-7|TRBV20-1
RLAGLYEQY
>TRBJ1-2|TRBV5-1
ASSPGPGQHQYGYT
>TRBJ2-7|TRBV6-5
ASDRQGASYEQY
>TRBJ2-5|TRBV6-6
ASSYRKWGGLETQY
>TRBJ2-2|TRBV9
ASSPWTKNTGELF
>TRBJ1-2|TRBV7-9
ASGTADNYGYT
>TRBJ2-2|TRBV5-1
ASSLAPGQGVGELF
>TRBJ1-2|TRBV5-8
ASRRGTTGGANYGYT
>TRBJ2-1|TRBV27
ASSQIEPRPNEQF
>TRBJ2-1|TRBV19
ASVRGGDSNEQF
>TRBJ2-2|TRBV7-3
ASSLNPSGTGELF
>TRBJ1-5|TRBV19
ASSITRTESNQPQH
>TRBJ2-2|TRBV14
ASSKNLNTGELF
>TRBJ2-5|TRBV6-2/TRBV6-3
ASSPTGVRETQY
>TRBJ1-2|TRBV7-9
ASSFPSNYGYT
>TRBJ1-1|TRBV5-4
ASSSSGTGGPEAF
>TRBJ2-7|TRBV11-2
ASSLGEVYEQY
>TRBJ2-1|TRBV18
ASSPPLEGEQF
>TRBJ2-3|TRBV7-3
ASSLSSPGTDTQY
>TRBJ1-1|TRBV6-5
ASSYSRGGRTEAF
>TRBJ2-5|TRBV18
ASSRDSQQETQY
>TRBJ2-6|TRBV7-2
ASNTGGTGANVLT
>TRBJ2-1|TRBV7-8
ASSLGTSGHNEQF
>TRBJ1-1|TRBV6-6
ASSLGQVAYTEAF
>TRBJ1-5|TRBV3-1/TRBV3-2
ASSQGQGDQPQH
>TRBJ1-1|TRBV28
ASSLSGIVGTEAF
>TRBJ2-5|TRBV3-1/TRBV3-2
ASSQPGLAGQETQY
>TRBJ1-2|TRBV13
ASSPPLRDTTNYGYT